The 29 T cell receptor beta chains below were found in one sample sequenced in a study of T cell changes during pregnancy in multiple sclerosis. Only in-frame clones appear in the TCRdb table, and some are missing; sequencing was by immunoSEQ multiplex PCR. Counted here are about 67,000 clones, approximately 90% occurring once; the ten biggest clones make up more than 1.4%. This specimen consisted of peripheral blood, obtained in the third trimester of pregnancy. Receptors originate from a female donor with multiple sclerosis, enrolled in a pregnancy study.

This chain links TRBV20-1 with TRBJ1-4; D unresolved. This CDR3 is 11 amino acids long. Germline assignment: CDR1 DFQATT and CDR2 SNEGSKA (reference sequence). Deletions cut 4 bases from V and 6 bases from J, with 6 bases between. The CDR3 reads CSAIQDEKLFF. The CDR3 region has the DNA TGCAGTGCTATCCAGGATGAAAAACTGTTTTTT.

The chain recombines TRBV5-1 with TRBJ2-1; 7 nucleotides match TRBD1. The CDR3 is 15 residues long. Germline V gives CDR1 SGHRS, CDR2 YFSETQ. Unmatched junction bases numbered 12, after V lost 4 bases and J lost 8 bases. This chain's CDR3 is CASSAPSDRADEQFF. Written as DNA, the CDR3 is TGCGCCAGCAGCGCTCCTTCAGACAGGGCCGATGAGCAGTTCTTC.

This chain connects TRBV7-2 to TRBJ2-7; tentative D call: TRBD1 (6 bases). The V end was cut by 5 bases, the J end by 4 bases, with 18 bases between. This CDR3 has 15 amino acids. Germline-derived CDR1 and CDR2 are SGHTA and FQGNSA. In DNA, the CDR3 is TGTGCCAGCAGCCTAGAGTCAGGGGTCGGTTACGAGCAGTACTTC. Amino acids: CASSLESGVGYEQYF. Using reference TRBV7-2 and TRBJ2-7 for the parts outside the CDR3, the full variable domain is GAGVSQSPSNKVTEKGKDVELRCDPISGHTALYWYRQSLGQGLEFLIYFQGNSAPDKSGLPSDRFSAERTGGSVSTLTIQRTQQEDSAVYLCASSLESGVGYEQYFGPGTRLTVT.

V is TRBV7-6 and J is TRBJ1-5; 10 bases are shared with TRBD1. After removal of 4 bases from V and 1 base from J, the junction contained 7 bases not matched to a gene. CDR3 length equals 17 residues. CDR1 is SGHVS and CDR2 is FNYEAQ in the germline V gene. Here the CDR3 reads CASSSQGQGPSNQPQHF. CDR3 bases: TGTGCCAGCAGCTCCCAGGGACAGGGGCCGAGCAATCAGCCCCAGCATTTT.

The rearrangement uses TRBV5-1 and TRBJ1-6; D is uncertain. Trimming took off 5 bases at V and 5 bases at J, with 5 bases between the two ends. Germline V CDR1 and CDR2: SGHRS, YFSETQ. This CDR3 is built from 12 residues. CDR3 sequence (DNA): TGCGCCAGCAGGGGCGATAATTCACCCCTCCACTTT. Its translation: CASRGDNSPLHF.

The chain is built from TRBV27 and TRBJ1-1, with 9 nucleotides matching TRBD1. The V gene end was trimmed by 5 bases and the J gene end by 11 bases; junction bases not matched to a gene: 9. Germline CDR1 reads MNHEY; CDR2 reads SMNVEV (reference sequence). CDR3 size: 13 residues. As DNA, the CDR3 is TGTGCCAGCAGTCCGCGGACAGGGGAAACGGCTTTCTTT. It translates to CASSPRTGETAFF.

This clone was seen just once. The gene calls are TRBV5-8 and TRBJ1-4; D possibly corresponds to TRBD1 (6 bases). With 1 base removed from V and 4 bases from J, the gap between germline ends came to 11 bases. Germline lookup yields CDR1 SGHTS and CDR2 YDEGEE. The CDR3 spans 15 residues. CDR3 nucleotides: TGTGCCAGCAGCTTGAGTAGAGGGGGTAATGAAAAACTGTTTTTT. As protein: CASSLSRGGNEKLFF.

V usage is TRBV19 and J usage is TRBJ2-5; D gene unclear. The CDR3 extends over 13 amino acids. With 4 bases removed from V and 0 bases from J, the gap between germline ends came to 6 bases. Germline V gives CDR1 LNHDA, CDR2 SQIVND (reference sequence). For the CDR3, the DNA is TGTGCCAGTAGTAAAATAAACCAAGAGACCCAGTACTTC. This codes for CASSKINQETQYF.

V usage is TRBV6-5 and J usage is TRBJ1-2; D not certain. The V gene's germline CDR1 is MNHEY and CDR2 SVGAGI. V dropped 2 bases and J dropped 4 bases, with 17 bases sitting between them. This CDR3 is built from 16 residues. CDR3 sequence (DNA): TGTGCCAGCAGTTACGGGCTTCAAGGGAGGCCCTATGGCTACACCTTC. Protein sequence: CASSYGLQGRPYGYTF.

The chain employs TRBV7-7 and TRBJ2-5, with 9 bases lining up with TRBD2. Germline V gives CDR1 SSHAT, CDR2 FNYEAQ (reference sequence). V lost 2 bases to trimming and J lost 5 bases; unmatched junction nucleotides: 0. The length of the CDR3 is 13 residues. The CDR3 DNA reads as TGTGCCAGCAGCTTAAGCGGGAGGGAGACCCAGTACTTC. Protein sequence: CASSLSGRETQYF.

This sequence joins TRBV30 and TRBJ1-2; the D is unclear. Trimming took off 2 bases at V and 5 bases at J, with 15 bases between the two ends. The CDR3 extends over 14 amino acids. Germline CDR1 GTSNPN, CDR2 SVGIG (reference sequence). The CDR3 protein is CAWSTPRGHYGYTF. In DNA, the CDR3 is TGTGCCTGGAGTACCCCCCGAGGCCATTATGGCTACACCTTC.

The rearrangement links TRBV5-1 to TRBJ2-3; 8 bases agree with TRBD1. The CDR3 loop spans 16 amino acids. The trim removed 0 bases at V and 2 bases at J, leaving 5 bases unmatched. The germline CDR1 and CDR2 sequences are SGHRS and YFSETQ. CDR3: CASSLGQGTNTDTQYF. The DNA of the CDR3 is TGCGCCAGCAGCTTGGGACAGGGGACGAACACAGATACGCAGTATTTT.

The chain has TRBV6-1 and TRBJ2-7; D possibly corresponds to TRBD1 (6 bases). Per the germline V gene, CDR1 is MNHNS and CDR2 is SASEGT. V lost 6 bases to trimming and J lost 6 bases, with 12 bases between them. The CDR3 runs to 12 residues. CDR3 protein: CASSRQVAEQYF. The CDR3 DNA reads TGTGCCAGCAGCCGACAGGTTGCCGAGCAGTACTTC.

The gene calls are TRBV5-1 and TRBJ2-3, with TRBD2 matching 16 bases. Germline assignment: CDR1 SGHRS and CDR2 YFSETQ. The CDR3 extends over 18 amino acids. Trimming cost V 4 bases and J 5 bases; bases outside gene matches: 10. The CDR3 DNA sequence: TGCGCCAGCAGCATAGGGACTAGCGGGGGGGCTGGTAGAGATACGCAGTATTTT. Encoded protein: CASSIGTSGGAGRDTQYF.

The chain couples TRBV7-6 to TRBJ1-5; possible D gene TRBD1, 6 bases. V lost 4 bases and J lost 6, with 13 bases in between. This CDR3 is 14 amino acids long. CDR1 and CDR2 from the germline V gene are SGHVS and FNYEAQ. This CDR3 is CASSSRGRGQPQHF. The CDR3 DNA reads as TGTGCCAGCAGCTCCAGGGGTAGGGGTCAGCCCCAGCATTTT.

The gene calls are TRBV5-1 and TRBJ2-2; D gene unclear. CDR1 is SGHRS, CDR2 YFSETQ, per germline. V dropped 4 bases and J dropped 6 bases, with 16 bases sitting between them. CDR3 length: 15 amino acids. As DNA, the CDR3 is TGCGCCAGCAGCGAGATGGGCTTTGGGCCCGGGGAGCTGTTTTTT. Protein product: CASSEMGFGPGELFF.

This rearrangement joins TRBV30 to TRBJ2-7; D might be TRBD2 (5 bases). This CDR3 is built from 10 residues. Germline CDR1 GTSNPN, CDR2 SVGIG (reference sequence). V was trimmed by 5 bases and J by 8 bases, leaving 10 bases between them. Here the CDR3 DNA reads TGTGCCTGGGGGGAGCGTAAGCAGTACTTC. This encodes CAWGERKQYF.

About this clone: Compared with germline, one end of the junction differs, possibly owing to a read error. The CDR3 sequence: CASSVARGNNEQFF. CDR3 DNA: TGTGCCAGCAGCGTAGCCCGGGGGAACAATGAGCAGTTCTTC. The rearrangement joins TRBV7-2 to TRBJ2-1; possibly TRBD2 for D (6 bases). Germline CDR1 reads SGHTA; CDR2 reads FQGNSA. The CDR3 runs to 14 residues.

The chain combines TRBV5-4 with TRBJ2-1; TRBD1 matches at 7 bases. V lost 1 base, J lost 0 bases, and 1 base stayed unmatched. The CDR3 loop spans 15 amino acids. Germline V CDR1 and CDR2: SGHNT, YYREEE (reference sequence). The CDR3: CASSLTGASYNEQFF. The CDR3 DNA reads as TGTGCCAGCAGCTTGACAGGGGCCTCCTACAATGAGCAGTTCTTC.

CDR3 sequence reads: CASSRDRDGQPQHF. The CDR3 DNA reads as TGTGCCAGCAGTCGGGACAGGGATGGTCAGCCCCAGCATTTT. The J gene is TRBJ1-5, the V gene TRBV2; 9 bases are shared with TRBD1. With V trimmed by 5 bases and J by 6 bases, 5 bases remained unmatched. This CDR3 comprises 14 residues. The V gene's germline CDR1 is SNHLY and CDR2 FYNNEI.

This clone was seen a handful of times. The chain uses TRBV7-8 and TRBJ2-6, with TRBD2 identical over 8 bases. This CDR3 is built from 17 residues. Germline V gives CDR1 SGHVS, CDR2 FQNEAQ. V was pared by 2 bases and J by 2 bases, with 5 bases of the junction left unmatched. As DNA, the CDR3 is TGTGCCAGCAGCTTAATCGGGGGGGGGACTGGGGCCAACGTCCTGACTTTC. Residues: CASSLIGGGTGANVLTF.

The chain employs TRBV18 and TRBJ1-2; 7 bases fit TRBD1. Germline CDR1 reads KGHSH; CDR2 reads LQKENI. V lost 3 bases to trimming and J lost 3 bases; unmatched junction nucleotides: 4. The CDR3 length is 14 residues. CDR3 protein: CASSPTGSHYGYTF. The DNA of the CDR3 is TGTGCCAGCTCACCGACAGGGTCCCACTATGGCTACACCTTC.

This clone was recorded once. The chain recombines TRBV5-4 with TRBJ2-3; 9 nucleotides line up with TRBD2. The V gene's germline CDR1 is SGHNT and CDR2 YYREEE (reference sequence). This CDR3 comprises 17 residues. Trimming took 0 bases from V and 2 from J; bases not matched to a gene: 7. CDR3 amino acids: CASSLGPLAGYTDTQYF. CDR3 in DNA: TGTGCCAGCAGCTTGGGCCCACTAGCGGGCTACACAGATACGCAGTATTTT.

This rearrangement joins TRBV19 to TRBJ2-2, with 9 nucleotides matching TRBD2. This CDR3 contains 15 residues. After removal of 5 bases from V and 5 bases from J, the junction contained 6 bases not matched to a gene. From germline, CDR1 is LNHDA and CDR2 SQIVND (reference sequence). DNA of the CDR3: TGTGCCAGTAGTCCAGTCGCGGGGGGGACCGGGGAGCTGTTTTTT. This translates into CASSPVAGGTGELFF.

V is TRBV11-2 and J is TRBJ2-2; perhaps TRBD2 as D (6 bases). With 2 bases removed from V and 6 bases from J, the gap between germline ends came to 13 bases. Germline CDR1 is SGHAT and CDR2 is FQNNGV. This CDR3 spans 15 amino acids. CDR3 nucleotides: TGTGCCAGCAGCTTAAGTCAGGGAGGTGCCGGGGAGCTGTTTTTT. Encoded protein: CASSLSQGGAGELFF. The variable domain in full, completed from reference TRBV11-2 and TRBJ2-2, reads EAGVAQSPRYKIIEKRQSVAFWCNPISGHATLYWYQQILGQGPKLLIQFQNNGVVDDSQLPKDRFSAERLKGVDSTLKIQPAKLEDSAVYLCASSLSQGGAGELFFGEGSRLTVL.

The J gene is TRBJ2-5, the V gene TRBV11-2; the match to TRBD2 covers 7 bases. The CDR3 consists of 13 residues. J was trimmed by 2 bases and V by 4 bases; bases with no gene match: 1. The V gene's germline CDR1 is SGHAT and CDR2 FQNNGV. In DNA form, the CDR3 reads TGTGCCAGCAGCTGGGGGGGACAAGAGACCCAGTACTTC. Translation gives CASSWGGQETQYF.

This chain joins TRBV6-1 and TRBJ1-5, with no clear D. The CDR3 loop spans 15 amino acids. With 4 bases removed from V and 1 base from J, the gap between germline ends came to 11 bases. Germline V gene sequence: CDR1 MNHNS, CDR2 SASEGT. The DNA of the CDR3 is TGTGCCAGCAGTGTGGGGAGGGAAAGCAATCAGCCCCAGCATTTT. Translating it yields CASSVGRESNQPQHF.

The V gene is TRBV10-3, the J gene TRBJ1-2, with D perhaps TRBD1 (6 bases). CDR1 is ENHRY, CDR2 SYGVKD, per germline. The CDR3 totals 12 residues. V was cut by 8 bases and J by 2 bases, with 9 bases left in between. The CDR3 DNA follows: TGTGCCATCGGGACACCGAACTATGGCTACACCTTC. Translating gives CAIGTPNYGYTF.

V gene TRBV6-5 combines with J gene TRBJ2-1, with D possibly TRBD1 on 6 matching bases. The CDR3 totals 14 residues. CDR1 and CDR2 (germline): MNHEY, SVGAGI. V lost 5 bases and J lost 6, with 14 bases in between. Written as DNA, the CDR3 is TGTGCCAGCAGTGCGATTCAAGGGGGCAATGAGCAGTTCTTC. The encoded protein is CASSAIQGGNEQFF.